This is a list of T cell receptor beta chains from one sample in a study of OX40 agonist ivuxolimab in advanced cancers. Sequenced by immunoSEQ multiplex PCR; TCRdb stores in-frame clones only, minus some. The table lists 10,000 to 15,000 clones, just under 90% of them singletons. Sequenced material: CD4+ or CD8+ T cells sorted from blood, taken in a trial of the OX40 agonist ivuxolimab. Every receptor here comes from an adult with an advanced solid tumor such as melanoma, head and neck, liver or kidney cancer. CDR3s include the opening cysteine and the closing phenylalanine or tryptophan. Each record gives: CDR3 protein, V gene, J gene, D gene. D genes are given only for firm matches.

CDR3: CAISVPGSGNTIYF; V: TRBV10-3; J: TRBJ1-3; D: NA
CDR3: CASSQGTPSGMYNEQFF; V: TRBV4-1; J: TRBJ2-1; D: NA
CDR3: CASSLPNNVAGVGTQYF; V: TRBV7-9; J: TRBJ2-5; D: TRBD2
CDR3: CASSLARIDPPQHF; V: TRBV7-8; J: TRBJ1-5; D: NA
CDR3: CASSLGTKTGELFF; V: TRBV7-6; J: TRBJ2-2; D: TRBD2
CDR3: CASRRGTGELFF; V: TRBV9; J: TRBJ2-2; D: NA
CDR3: CASSLSGGSNYGYTF; V: TRBV27; J: TRBJ1-2; D: NA
CDR3: CASRSSYEQYF; V: TRBV11-3; J: TRBJ2-7; D: NA
CDR3: CASSLLAGGFQTQYF; V: TRBV7-3; J: TRBJ2-5; D: NA
CDR3: CASSQERVVYNEQFF; V: TRBV4-3; J: TRBJ2-1; D: NA
CDR3: CASSRDPLGPQHF; V: TRBV9; J: TRBJ1-5; D: NA
CDR3: CASSGLAGGTDTQYF; V: TRBV5-6; J: TRBJ2-3; D: TRBD2
CDR3: CASSPRGYDGYTF; V: TRBV2; J: TRBJ1-2; D: NA
CDR3: CASNEGRGHTGELFF; V: TRBV6-6; J: TRBJ2-2; D: TRBD1
CDR3: CASSYSPGPYEQYF; V: TRBV6-5; J: TRBJ2-7; D: NA
CDR3: CAWSGETLNQPQHF; V: TRBV30; J: TRBJ1-5; D: NA
CDR3: CASSEPDRGQYEQYF; V: TRBV25-1; J: TRBJ2-7; D: TRBD1
CDR3: CASTTLTGWTEAFF; V: TRBV7-9; J: TRBJ1-1; D: NA
CDR3: CASSPGPLWNEQFF; V: TRBV18; J: TRBJ2-1; D: NA
CDR3: CASSSGLAGYEQYF; V: TRBV19; J: TRBJ2-7; D: TRBD2
CDR3: CASSPLAGVYEQYF; V: TRBV27; J: TRBJ2-7; D: TRBD2
CDR3: CASSLGGGYNEQFF; V: TRBV7-6; J: TRBJ2-1; D: TRBD2
CDR3: CASSWLTSSYEQYF; V: TRBV28; J: TRBJ2-7; D: NA
CDR3: CASSLRAGGREETQYF; V: TRBV27; J: TRBJ2-5; D: TRBD2
CDR3: CASSPTGAGELFF; V: TRBV9; J: TRBJ2-2; D: NA
CDR3: CASRGPGQGNEKLFF; V: TRBV6-1; J: TRBJ1-4; D: TRBD1
CDR3: CASSEVAGGSTEAFF; V: TRBV6-1; J: TRBJ1-1; D: TRBD1
CDR3: CASSSRLAGGPSEQFF; V: TRBV7-8; J: TRBJ2-1; D: TRBD2
CDR3: CASSNGLLYEQYF; V: TRBV19; J: TRBJ2-7; D: NA
CDR3: CAWSVSPGGTDTQYF; V: TRBV30; J: TRBJ2-3; D: NA
CDR3: CASNRQGAYEQYF; V: TRBV21-1; J: TRBJ2-7; D: NA
CDR3: CASSEDSRWEQPQHF; V: TRBV2; J: TRBJ1-5; D: NA
CDR3: CASMNGTSGRANEQYF; V: TRBV2; J: TRBJ2-7; D: TRBD2
CDR3: CASSLDRLSGSGTGELFF; V: TRBV11-3; J: TRBJ2-2; D: TRBD2
CDR3: CASSQDLLTSNLLAGTDNEQFF; V: TRBV4-1; J: TRBJ2-1; D: TRBD2
CDR3: CASSDRDRENIQYF; V: TRBV11-3; J: TRBJ2-4; D: TRBD1
CDR3: CSAVPSDRTAGELFF; V: TRBV29-1; J: TRBJ2-2; D: NA
CDR3: CASIRGPSSYNEQFF; V: TRBV2; J: TRBJ2-1; D: NA
CDR3: CSVEPGLASRTQYF; V: TRBV29-1; J: TRBJ2-3; D: TRBD2
CDR3: CASSPGTGGTEAFF; V: TRBV27; J: TRBJ1-1; D: TRBD1
CDR3: CASSSGLAGVNEQFF; V: TRBV7-9; J: TRBJ2-1; D: TRBD2
CDR3: CASSLGTYEQYF; V: TRBV7-9; J: TRBJ2-7; D: NA
CDR3: CASTRGGTGELFF; V: TRBV2; J: TRBJ2-2; D: TRBD2
CDR3: CASSSHEGAYYEQYF; V: TRBV7-9; J: TRBJ2-7; D: TRBD1
CDR3: CASSLASGYEQYF; V: TRBV11-3; J: TRBJ2-7; D: TRBD2
CDR3: CASSRAFSYEQYF; V: TRBV28; J: TRBJ2-7; D: NA
CDR3: CSATLSGRPQETQYF; V: TRBV29-1; J: TRBJ2-5; D: TRBD2
CDR3: CASSLVGTGELFF; V: TRBV28; J: TRBJ2-2; D: NA